Below are 12 T cell receptor beta chains sequenced from a single sample in a study of T cells in Graves' hyperthyroidism and ophthalmopathy. Template material for amplifying TCR beta CDR3 regions consisted of RNA transcripts. The HTBI primer set served for first-round RT-PCR of the TCR CDR3. TCRdb reprocessed the multiplex PCR reads with MiXCR, giving one entry per CDR3 protein. Here the sample spans about 350,000 distinct CDR3 sequences, more than 11% being singletons. Sequenced material: blood. The receptors come from a woman aged 25 to 39 with Graves' hyperthyroidism.

Note on this clonotype: This likely comes from a read error, as the CDR3 has no conserved phenylalanine or tryptophan at its end. The chain uses TRBV20-1 and TRBJ2-1; TRBD2 is a possible D gene (5 bases). This CDR3 contains 14 residues. V was trimmed by 6 bases and J by 4 bases, leaving 16 bases between them. The germline gives CDR1 DFQATT, CDR2 SNEGSKA (reference sequence). CDR3 DNA: TGCAGTGCCCCCACTCCTCGGACTTACAATGAGCAGTTCGTC. Amino acids: CSAPTPRTYNEQFV.

The chain combines TRBV29-1 with TRBJ2-7; D is unresolved. Between the trimmed V and J ends, which lost 5 bases and 5 bases, there was a span of 13 bases. CDR1 is SQVTM, CDR2 ANQGSEA, per germline. The CDR3 totals 12 residues. CDR3 sequence: CSVRAARDEQYF. The CDR3 DNA sequence: TGCAGCGTTCGAGCAGCCCGGGACGAGCAGTACTTC.

In its sample, this clonotype was seen many times. CDR3 nucleotides: TGTGCCTGGAGTAAGACCGGGACAGGGGACGGCTACACCTTC. It encodes CAWSKTGTGDGYTF. V gene TRBV30 combines with J gene TRBJ1-2, with 10 bases aligning to TRBD1. CDR1 and CDR2 from the germline V gene are GTSNPN and SVGIG (reference sequence). V dropped 2 bases and J dropped 8; count of bases not matched to a gene: 8. The CDR3 consists of 14 residues.

This clonotype was counted a few times. The chain employs TRBV6-2 or TRBV6-3 and TRBJ2-4, with unresolved D. Trimming took 6 bases from V and 8 from J, leaving 11 bases between them. The CDR3 runs to 12 residues. Per germline, CDR1 MNHEY and CDR2 SVGEGT. The CDR3 here is CASSPGPDIQYF. The CDR3 DNA reads TGTGCCAGCAGCCCCGGACCCGACATTCAGTACTTC.

This clonotype was observed at least ten times. The chain uses TRBV2 and TRBJ2-2, with 11 bases lining up with TRBD2. Losses at the gene ends were 7 bases for V and 4 bases for J; bases not matched to a gene: 17. This CDR3 has 19 amino acids. The germline V gene has CDR1 SNHLY and CDR2 FYNNEI. This CDR3 is CASTEGSGRVLFGTGELFF. The CDR3 DNA reads TGTGCCAGCACAGAAGGTAGCGGGAGGGTTTTATTTGGCACCGGGGAGCTGTTTTTT.

This clonotype was found many times. V gene TRBV5-1 combines with J gene TRBJ2-6; 9 bases agree with TRBD1. This CDR3 contains 16 residues. Trimming cost V 0 bases and J 2 bases; bases outside gene matches: 0. Germline V gene sequence: CDR1 SGHRS, CDR2 YFSETQ. CDR3 DNA: TGCGCCAGCAGCTTGGGGACAGGGGCTGGGGCCAACGTCCTGACTTTC. It is translated as CASSLGTGAGANVLTF.

In its sample, this clonotype was seen many times. The V gene is TRBV7-3, the J gene TRBJ2-1, with TRBD1 matching 7 bases. Losses at the gene ends were 2 bases for V and 5 bases for J; bases not matched to a gene: 9. This CDR3 has 16 residues. Germline-derived CDR1 and CDR2 are SGHTA and FQGTGA. CDR3 DNA sequence: TGTGCCAGCAGCTTAGGGGACAGACGGTCGAACAATGAGCAGTTCTTC. Translated, it gives CASSLGDRRSNNEQFF.

In this sample, this clonotype turned up a few times. The chain couples TRBV20-1 to TRBJ1-6, with TRBD1 as a possible D gene (6 bases). Germline assignment: CDR1 DFQATT and CDR2 SNEGSKA (reference sequence). CDR3 length equals 15 residues. Trimming left V 2 bases short and J 8 bases short, with 16 bases between. CDR3 in DNA: TGCAGTGCTAGACTTGGCGACAGGCTAGATTCACCCCTCCACTTT. It codes for CSARLGDRLDSPLHF.

This clonotype was detected many times. The rearrangement links TRBV6-1 to TRBJ2-7; 14 nucleotides agree with TRBD2. The CDR3 loop spans 15 amino acids. Germline V gene data show CDR1 as MNHNS and CDR2 as SASEGT. The V segment lost 5 bases and the J segment 3 bases; nucleotides outside the gene matches: 3. The CDR3 loop reads CASSSGTSGSYEQYF. CDR3 coding DNA: TGTGCCAGCAGTTCAGGGACTAGCGGGAGCTACGAGCAGTACTTC.

This chain joins TRBV3-1 and TRBJ2-7; the D gene is possibly TRBD2 (5 bases). Germline lookup yields CDR1 LGHDT and CDR2 YNNKEL (reference sequence). The CDR3 runs 15 residues. Between the trimmed V and J ends, which lost 0 bases and 0 bases, there was a span of 9 bases. The CDR3: CASSQERSGSYEQYF. CDR3 coding DNA: TGTGCCAGCAGCCAAGAAAGGAGCGGCTCCTACGAGCAGTACTTC.

The V gene is TRBV11-2, the J gene TRBJ2-6, with D hard to call. Germline V gives CDR1 SGHAT, CDR2 FQNNGV. The CDR3 covers 16 residues. Trimming shortened V by 1 base and J by 0 bases, and 7 bases separated the two germline ends. This CDR3 is CASSLVPSSGANVLTF. DNA for the CDR3: TGTGCCAGCAGCTTAGTCCCAAGCTCTGGGGCCAACGTCCTGACTTTC. Combining the CDR3 with reference TRBV11-2 and TRBJ2-6 gives the whole variable domain EAGVAQSPRYKIIEKRQSVAFWCNPISGHATLYWYQQILGQGPKLLIQFQNNGVVDDSQLPKDRFSAERLKGVDSTLKIQPAKLEDSAVYLCASSLVPSSGANVLTFGAGSRLTVL.

This clonotype was observed at least ten times. V and J are TRBV28 and TRBJ1-2, with TRBD1 identical over 9 bases. From germline, CDR1 is MDHEN and CDR2 SYDVKM. V lost 8 bases and J lost 6; bases outside the gene matches: 7. The CDR3 covers 13 residues. The CDR3 here is CASGQGFFNGYTF. Here the CDR3 DNA reads TGTGCCAGCGGACAGGGGTTTTTTAATGGCTACACCTTC.